This paragraph covers one T cell receptor beta chain sequence. Its antigen is still unknown. The record has no base qualities; no much larger clone is one base away. The data belong to a study of T cells in Graves' hyperthyroidism and ophthalmopathy (dated by TCRdb to the late 2010s). Study-level background: Peripheral blood samples were taken at the time of initial diagnosis, prior to any treatment. To identify distinguishing TCR V-J signatures, a discovery cohort of about a hundred patients was used, comprising 40 to 45 with Graves' ophthalmopathy and approximately 57 with stable Graves' hyperthyroidism. Prospective prediction of ophthalmopathy was tested in an independent validation cohort of 18 to 20 hyperthyroidism patients and 15 to 17 patients who later progressed to ophthalmopathy. The approximately 100 discovery patients were randomly divided into training and test sets at a 7:3 ratio. In addition, the study compared T-cell repertoires in thyroid tissue and in blood from five to seven Graves' hyperthyroidism patients. After blood sampling, hyperthyroidism patients were treated with methimazole at a starting dose of 30 mg daily, and ophthalmopathy patients were treated with high-dose intravenous methylprednisolone. The paper describes TCR Vbeta CDR3 sequencing of about 140 peripheral blood samples, made up of roughly 40 ophthalmopathy patients, some 80 hyperthyroidism patients and around 17 progressor patients.

The TCR beta CDR3 regions were amplified from RNA transcripts. The TCR CDR3 was subjected to a first round of RT-PCR using the HTBI primer set and the Qiagen OneStep RT-PCR kit. Libraries were constructed in a second round of multiplex PCR, after which size selection and purification were carried out. Sequencing of the libraries was done on an Illumina HiSeq2000 using paired-end 100 bp reads. Per the original workflow: SOAPnuke was used to process the raw data, throwing out any read that contained adapters or uncalled bases, had a mean Phred below 15, or lacked an exact constant-primer or identifier match. High-quality paired reads were merged with COPE v1.2.5, and unique nucleotide sequences were defined as clonotypes. MiTCR v1.1 was used to align the clonotypes against IMGT TRBV, TRBD and TRBJ reference segments. Only V-J combinations with frequency above 0.0001, covering about 99% of repertoires, were analysed. A TCS score was defined as the ratio between F50 (clonal expansion) and ExV (chaos), using BLOSUM62-based TCRdist between CDR3 peptides within each V-J. Welch's t-statistics and random forest reduced 500 to 550 V-J features to 13, which were used in a naive Bayes classifier (R e1071). TCRdb trimmed the raw reads at Q25, called clones with MiXCR and kept productive beta chains. Every distinct CDR3 protein forms one entry, paired with its most common genes and DNA. TCRdb's processing, not the study's, gives the V and J calls here. The sample contains 550,000 to 600,000 distinct CDR3 sequences, 16% of them found a single time. The leading ten clones occupy approximately 18% of the sample.

Stable Graves' hyperthyroidism was defined as the absence of progression to ophthalmopathy over 18 months of follow-up. Hyperthyroidism patients were aged 18 to 65 years and newly diagnosed, with disease duration of less than 2 months. Any patient with an uncontrolled infection, another autoimmune disease, pregnancy or lactation was excluded. Diagnoses relied on clinical symptoms, serum thyroxine and TRAb, thyroid ultrasound and orbital computed tomography. PBMCs were isolated from 7.5 to 10 ml of fresh peripheral blood by Ficoll-Paque density gradient centrifugation. Trizol reagent was used to extract total RNA, and RNA quality was then checked on an Agilent 2100 Bioanalyzer. CDR3 length: 12 amino acids, cysteine to phenylalanine. The CDR3 DNA has 36 bases and is translated from base 1. Based on the germline V gene, the CDR1 and CDR2 sequences are MNHEY and SVGAGI. V is pruned by 6 bases and J by 11 bases, leaving 7 bases of the junction without a gene match.

Results the study describes overall, beyond this receptor: Ophthalmopathy was separated from stable hyperthyroidism by a 13 V-J signature model, with 85% to 90% sensitivity and 81% to 82% specificity obtained in cross-validation and 80%/75% obtained in testing. Most expanded thyroid clonotypes (frequency above 0.001) were also detected in blood, a finding suggesting that blood repertoires may reflect thyroid immune responses. No statistical method was used to set the sample size in advance, and investigators knew the group allocation. In validation, the model predicted progression to ophthalmopathy a median of roughly 6.5 months before onset, with roughly 71% sensitivity and roughly 72% specificity.

Recombination linked TRBV6-5 to TRBJ1-5; TRBD1 matches 7 bases in the middle. The sequence was obtained from a young woman with Graves' hyperthyroidism. Sequences were obtained from blood. The CDR3 reads CASSLQGSTQHF. The DNA reads as follows: TGTGCCAGCAGCTTACAGGGGTCCACCCAGCATTTT.